A selection of T cell receptor beta chains follows, all from one sample in a study of vaccination effects on CD4 cells after COVID-19. What these receptors recognize is not known. Measured with immunoSEQ multiplex PCR; TCRdb has only the in-frame clones, and not every one. The sample includes approximately 29,000 clones, 70% to 75% of them seen just once. The source material was CD4+ T cells from PBMCs cultured without peptide, sampled after COVID-19 vaccination. The receptor set was obtained from a human donor who received a COVID-19 vaccine. Each CDR3 is given with its conserved first and last residue. A D gene is named only where the DNA matches it firmly. Clone sizes are given selectively: once, few, many, or a class where the clone is expanded.

D gene	J gene	clone size	V gene	CDR3 DNA	CDR3 protein
NA	TRBJ1-4	NA	TRBV6-5	TGTGCCAGCAGGCCCGGGACGGCGCTCCAAAAACTGTTTTTT	CASRPGTALQKLFF
NA	TRBJ2-1	NA	TRBV3-1/TRBV3-2	TGTGCCAGCAGCCCCCGGCGGAGACCTGAGCAGTTCTTC	CASSPRRRPEQFF
TRBD2	TRBJ2-1	NA	TRBV19	TGTGCCAGTAGTATAGGGACTAGCGGCTCCTACAATGAGCAGTTCTTC	CASSIGTSGSYNEQFF
NA	TRBJ2-5	few	TRBV5-1	TGCGCCAGCAGTCGAGACTCAAACCAAGAGACCCAGTACTTC	CASSRDSNQETQYF
NA	TRBJ2-3	once	TRBV3-1/TRBV3-2	TGTGCCAGCAGCCAACGACAGACCACAGATACGCAGTATTTT	CASSQRQTTDTQYF
TRBD1	TRBJ2-2	NA	TRBV15	TGTGCCACCAGCCAGGACAGGGACGGGGAGCTGTTTTTT	CATSQDRDGELFF
TRBD2	TRBJ2-7	once	TRBV14	TGTGCCAGCAGCCCAGCGGGGGGCCCCTACGAGCAGTACTTC	CASSPAGGPYEQYF
TRBD1	TRBJ1-2	NA	TRBV19	TGTGCCAGTAGTGAAGGGGGCGGCTATGGCTACACCTTC	CASSEGGGYGYTF
NA	TRBJ1-5	NA	TRBV30	TGTGCCTGGAGTGGGACAGTTAGCAATCAGCCCCAGCATTTT	CAWSGTVSNQPQHF
NA	TRBJ2-3	NA	TRBV4-2	TGTGCCAGCAGCCAACGACTAGGTAAATCAGATACGCAGTATTTT	CASSQRLGKSDTQYF
NA	TRBJ2-2	NA	TRBV12-3/TRBV12-4	TGTGCCAGCAGTCTAAGGGGGTCCGGGGAGCTGTTTTTT	CASSLRGSGELFF
TRBD2	TRBJ2-5	NA	TRBV11-2	TGTGCCAGCAGCTTAGTTGTATGGGCTAGCGGGTTTGAGACCCAGTACTTC	CASSLVVWASGFETQYF
NA	TRBJ1-3	NA	TRBV5-1	TGCGCCAGCAGCTTGGAGGGCAGCCGCTCTGGAAACACCATATATTTT	CASSLEGSRSGNTIYF
TRBD1	TRBJ2-3	NA	TRBV5-4	TGTGCCAGCAGCAGCCGGACAGGGGACACAGATACGCAGTATTTT	CASSSRTGDTDTQYF
NA	TRBJ2-5	once	TRBV4-2	TGTGCCAGCAGCCAAGAGGCGGGCGGGGAGACCCAGTACTTC	CASSQEAGGETQYF
NA	TRBJ2-5	NA	TRBV4-1	TGCGCCAGCAGCTCCACTGGACAGACAACTGAGACCCAGTACTTC	CASSSTGQTTETQYF
TRBD2	TRBJ2-7	NA	TRBV27	TGTGCCAGCAGTTTATACGGCGGGAGATTATACGAGCAGTACTTC	CASSLYGGRLYEQYF
NA	TRBJ1-2	NA	TRBV5-4	TGTGCCAGCGGACAAAACCCAAACCAATATGGCTACACCTTC	CASGQNPNQYGYTF
NA	TRBJ2-7	NA	TRBV5-6	TGTGCCAGCAGCGCCGGGGCTAGCGCGCCCTACGAGCAGTACTTC	CASSAGASAPYEQYF
NA	TRBJ2-2	NA	TRBV12-3/TRBV12-4	TGTGCCAGCAGGGGCAGGGCGACCGGGGAGCTGTTTTTT	CASRGRATGELFF
NA	TRBJ1-2	NA	TRBV5-6	TGTGCCAGCAGCTTGGGAGCTCGACAGCCCCAGGAGGGCTACACCTTC	CASSLGARQPQEGYTF
NA	TRBJ2-1	NA	TRBV20-1	TGCAGTGCTAGTCGAGGGCCCTCCTACAATGAGCAGTTCTTC	CSASRGPSYNEQFF
NA	TRBJ2-3	NA	TRBV3-1/TRBV3-2	TGTGCCAGCAGCCAGTCTTTTGGGGTACAGGGAAGGTCCGATACGCAGTATTTT	CASSQSFGVQGRSDTQYF
TRBD2	TRBJ2-3	NA	TRBV5-6	TGTGCCAGCAGCTCCCTAACTAGCGGGATCACAGATACGCAGTATTTT	CASSSLTSGITDTQYF
NA	TRBJ1-1	NA	TRBV29-1	TGCAGCGGCCGCGGGGGAGGAACTGAAGCTTTCTTT	CSGRGGGTEAFF
TRBD2	TRBJ2-3	NA	TRBV4-2	TGTGCCAGCAGCCAAGATCCCGGAATAGCGGGGGCGTCTATGGCGCAGTATTTT	CASSQDPGIAGASMAQYF
TRBD1	TRBJ2-5	few	TRBV2	TGTGCCAGCAGGGGACAGGCGGCCCAGTACTTC	CASRGQAAQYF
NA	TRBJ1-6	NA	TRBV4-1	TGCGCCAGCAGCCAAGTAGGGGGGGGGAATAATTCACCCCTCCACTTT	CASSQVGGGNNSPLHF
TRBD2	TRBJ2-1	NA	TRBV5-4	TGTGCCAGCAGCTTATCGGCGGGAGCTCACAATGAGCAGTTCTTC	CASSLSAGAHNEQFF
NA	TRBJ2-3	NA	TRBV28	TGTGCCAGCAGCAAGACGAGAGATACGCAGTATTTT	CASSKTRDTQYF
NA	TRBJ2-7	NA	TRBV18	TGTGCCAGCTCGCCTCAAGGCACCAGGATAGAGCAGTACTTC	CASSPQGTRIEQYF
NA	TRBJ1-1	NA	TRBV18	TGTGCCAGCTCGGTAAACACTGAAGCTTTCTTT	CASSVNTEAFF
NA	TRBJ2-7	once	TRBV6-6	TGTGCCAGTCTCTCAAAATGGGGCAGGGGAGATTACGAGCAGTACTTC	CASLSKWGRGDYEQYF
TRBD2	TRBJ2-3	NA	TRBV7-3	TGTGCCAGCAGCTCCAGCGGGGGTACAGATACGCAGTATTTT	CASSSSGGTDTQYF
NA	TRBJ1-2	few	TRBV2	TGTGCCAGCTCCGATTATTCCATCTACACCTTC	CASSDYSIYTF
NA	TRBJ2-2	NA	TRBV19	TGTGCCAGTAATCTCGGAGCTAACACCGGGGAGCTGTTTTTT	CASNLGANTGELFF
NA	TRBJ2-4	NA	TRBV12-2	TGTGCAAGTCGCCTAACAAGAAGGGGGGAAGCCAAAAACATTCAGTACTTC	CASRLTRRGEAKNIQYF
NA	TRBJ2-3	NA	TRBV24-1	TGTGCCACCAGTGAAGGGACAAAGGTCGGAGATACGCAGTATTTT	CATSEGTKVGDTQYF
NA	TRBJ1-1	NA	TRBV30	TGTGCCTGGAGTCTAGGTAGCACTGAAGCTTTCTTT	CAWSLGSTEAFF
TRBD2	TRBJ2-5	NA	TRBV28	TGTGCCACCCTCTATTCGGGACTAGCGGGAGGGAAGCAGACCCAGTACTTC	CATLYSGLAGGKQTQYF
TRBD2	TRBJ2-1	NA	TRBV29-1	TGCAGCGTGTTACCGGGACTAGCGTCCCATGAGCAGTTCTTC	CSVLPGLASHEQFF
TRBD2	TRBJ2-3	once	TRBV30	TGTGCCCGGGGTGCGGGAGGGGGCACAGATACGCAGTATTTT	CARGAGGGTDTQYF
NA	TRBJ2-1	NA	TRBV7-2	TGTGCCAGCAGCTTAGTGAGGGGCAGCGGAACCTACAATGAGCAGTTCTTC	CASSLVRGSGTYNEQFF
NA	TRBJ2-7	NA	TRBV2	TGTGCCAGCAGTGAGTCGGCAGGGAGCTCCTACGAGCAGTACTTC	CASSESAGSSYEQYF
NA	TRBJ2-3	once	TRBV5-1	TGCGCCAGCCGGACTCGCAGCACAGATACGCAGTATTTT	CASRTRSTDTQYF